The subject of this entry is one T cell receptor beta chain. The antigen it recognizes is unknown. The input lacks base qualities; no much larger clone sits a single base away. The sequencer was an Illumina HiSeq 1500. In-frame beta chains were kept once TCRdb had trimmed the public reads at Q25 with fastp and called clones with MiXCR. Records with the same CDR3 protein are collapsed into one entry carrying the most frequent genes and DNA. For this sample the table gives about 400,000 distinct CDR3 sequences, of which 15% to 20% were detected only once. Of the sample, 8.5% to 10% is held by the ten largest clones. These data belong to a study of T cell repertoires in cytomegalovirus infection (dated by TCRdb to about 2019). At the level of the whole study: Because public TCR beta signatures pointed to carriage of CMV infection together with the matching HLA type, the HLA type of each donor mattered for the analysis.

CDR1 and CDR2, per the germline V gene, are SQVTM and ANQGSEA. V is pared back by 7 bases and J by 3 bases, with 9 bases lying between the germline termini. The CDR3 numbers 11 residues from cysteine through phenylalanine. Only CDR3 DNA is held: 33 bases, read in frame from base 1. The full study reports these points: The ex vivo response was dominated by HLA-C-restricted CMV-specific TCR beta clonotypes, and the single most frequent clonotype in two of eight donors was supplied by these HLA-C-restricted clonotypes. In both this cohort and an independent cohort of several hundred donors, the cumulative frequency of public TCR beta family members distinguished carriers of CMV infection plus the relevant HLA type.

The sequencing input was PBMCs. The chain was built from TRBV29-1 and TRBJ1-1, with the D gene too uncertain to name. This TCR was sampled from a human donor in good health (CMV status not recorded). Some clones in this sample may be carry-over from other donors' samples. The nucleotide sequence is TGCAGCGGATTCATGTACACTGAAGCTTTCTTT. It specifies CSGFMYTEAFF.